A selection of T cell receptor beta chains follows, all from one sample in a study of blood T cell repertoires in COVID-19. The table came from immunoSEQ multiplex PCR; TCRdb's copy has only in-frame clones and leaves some out. The data show 150,000 to 200,000 clones, around 89% seen once. The source material was peripheral blood. The source of these receptors is a man aged 55 to 70 with acute or convalescent COVID-19. Both conserved end residues are part of each CDR3. The D gene is left open where the match is weak. Rows may omit the clone size; those that give it use once, few, many or a size class.

clone_size: NA; v_call: TRBV5-1; d_call: NA; j_call: TRBJ2-3; cdr3_aa: CASSLGETSTDTQYF; cdr3_nt: TGCGCCAGCAGCTTAGGGGAAACTAGCACAGATACGCAGTATTTT
clone_size: NA; v_call: TRBV5-4; d_call: NA; j_call: TRBJ1-2; cdr3_aa: CASSSTGYGYTF; cdr3_nt: TGTGCCAGCAGCTCTACAGGGTACGGCTACACCTTC
clone_size: NA; v_call: TRBV7-6; d_call: NA; j_call: TRBJ2-3; cdr3_aa: CASSDQASTDTQYF; cdr3_nt: TGTGCCAGCAGTGACCAGGCTAGCACAGATACGCAGTATTTT
clone_size: NA; v_call: TRBV6-5; d_call: NA; j_call: TRBJ1-5; cdr3_aa: CASSLSIEGNQPQHF; cdr3_nt: TGTGCCAGCAGCTTATCTATAGAGGGCAATCAGCCCCAGCATTTT
clone_size: NA; v_call: TRBV2; d_call: NA; j_call: TRBJ2-3; cdr3_aa: CASSAQGSSDTQYF; cdr3_nt: TGTGCCAGCAGTGCCCAGGGGTCGTCAGATACGCAGTATTTT
clone_size: NA; v_call: TRBV5-1; d_call: TRBD1; j_call: TRBJ2-3; cdr3_aa: CASSSTGGAETDTQYF; cdr3_nt: TGCGCCAGCAGCTCTACAGGGGGCGCGGAGACAGATACGCAGTATTTT
clone_size: NA; v_call: TRBV5-1; d_call: NA; j_call: TRBJ2-3; cdr3_aa: CASSLIAGLADTQYF; cdr3_nt: TGCGCCAGCAGCTTGATTGCGGGGTTGGCAGATACGCAGTATTTT
clone_size: NA; v_call: TRBV29-1; d_call: NA; j_call: TRBJ1-1; cdr3_aa: CSAAGNLNTEAFF; cdr3_nt: TGCAGCGCCGCAGGGAACTTGAACACTGAAGCTTTCTTT
clone_size: NA; v_call: TRBV9; d_call: NA; j_call: TRBJ2-2; cdr3_aa: CASSGGRGSANTGELFF; cdr3_nt: TGTGCCAGCAGCGGGGGCAGGGGATCGGCTAACACCGGGGAGCTGTTTTTT
clone_size: NA; v_call: TRBV10-3; d_call: NA; j_call: TRBJ1-4; cdr3_aa: CAISVSGNEKLFF; cdr3_nt: TGTGCCATCAGTGTTTCAGGGAATGAAAAACTGTTTTTT
clone_size: NA; v_call: TRBV11-2; d_call: TRBD2; j_call: TRBJ2-7; cdr3_aa: CASSFERGSSYEQYF; cdr3_nt: TGTGCCAGCAGCTTCGAGCGGGGGTCCTCCTACGAGCAGTACTTC
clone_size: NA; v_call: TRBV13; d_call: TRBD1; j_call: TRBJ2-1; cdr3_aa: CASSLGQGNEQFF; cdr3_nt: TGTGCCAGCAGCTTGGGACAGGGCAATGAGCAGTTCTTC
clone_size: NA; v_call: TRBV2; d_call: NA; j_call: TRBJ1-2; cdr3_aa: CASSEQGRLGYTF; cdr3_nt: TGTGCCAGCAGTGAACAGGGGCGCCTGGGCTACACCTTC
clone_size: NA; v_call: TRBV2; d_call: TRBD1; j_call: TRBJ1-2; cdr3_aa: CASSLGTGGAVGYTF; cdr3_nt: TGTGCCAGCAGCCTAGGGACAGGGGGCGCGGTTGGCTACACCTTC
clone_size: NA; v_call: TRBV5-4; d_call: NA; j_call: TRBJ2-5; cdr3_aa: CASSLRGAQETQYF; cdr3_nt: TGTGCCAGCAGCTTGCGGGGAGCGCAAGAGACCCAGTACTTC
clone_size: NA; v_call: TRBV5-1; d_call: TRBD2; j_call: TRBJ2-7; cdr3_aa: CASSLGLAGGSYEQYF; cdr3_nt: TGCGCCAGCAGCTTGGGACTAGCGGGAGGTTCCTACGAGCAGTACTTC
clone_size: few; v_call: TRBV10-3; d_call: TRBD1; j_call: TRBJ1-2; cdr3_aa: CAISGDRGHRGYTF; cdr3_nt: TGTGCCATCAGTGGGGACAGGGGGCATCGTGGCTACACCTTC
clone_size: NA; v_call: TRBV3-1/TRBV3-2; d_call: TRBD2; j_call: TRBJ2-3; cdr3_aa: CASSQTSGGPPGDTQYF; cdr3_nt: TGTGCCAGCAGCCAGACTAGCGGGGGGCCCCCAGGGGATACGCAGTATTTT
clone_size: NA; v_call: TRBV19; d_call: NA; j_call: TRBJ1-2; cdr3_aa: CASTQRDYGYTF; cdr3_nt: TGTGCCAGTACGCAGAGGGACTATGGCTACACCTTC
clone_size: NA; v_call: TRBV11-1; d_call: NA; j_call: TRBJ2-3; cdr3_aa: CASSGVGTRTDTQYF; cdr3_nt: TGTGCCAGCAGCGGTGTTGGGACACGCACAGATACGCAGTATTTT
clone_size: once; v_call: TRBV30; d_call: NA; j_call: TRBJ1-1; cdr3_aa: CAWSITTGNTEAFF; cdr3_nt: TGTGCCTGGAGTATCACAACGGGGAACACTGAAGCTTTCTTT
clone_size: NA; v_call: TRBV12-3/TRBV12-4; d_call: NA; j_call: TRBJ1-1; cdr3_aa: CASSSGDTEAFF; cdr3_nt: TGTGCCAGCAGTTCCGGGGACACTGAAGCTTTCTTT